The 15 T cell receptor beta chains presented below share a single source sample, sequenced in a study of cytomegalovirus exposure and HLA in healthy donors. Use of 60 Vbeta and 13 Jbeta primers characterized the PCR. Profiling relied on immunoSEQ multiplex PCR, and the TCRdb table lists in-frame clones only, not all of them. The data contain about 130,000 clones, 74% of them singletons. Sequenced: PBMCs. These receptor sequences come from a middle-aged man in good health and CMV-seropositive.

The CDR3 DNA reads as TGTGCCAGCCAGGGGACGTGGGACACTGAAGCTTTCTTT. It is translated as CASQGTWDTEAFF. The chain recombines TRBV6-5 with TRBJ1-1, with D possibly TRBD1 on 6 matching bases. The CDR3 is 13 amino acids. Germline-derived CDR1 and CDR2 are MNHEY and SVGAGI. Trimming took 8 bases from V and 3 from J, leaving 13 bases between them.

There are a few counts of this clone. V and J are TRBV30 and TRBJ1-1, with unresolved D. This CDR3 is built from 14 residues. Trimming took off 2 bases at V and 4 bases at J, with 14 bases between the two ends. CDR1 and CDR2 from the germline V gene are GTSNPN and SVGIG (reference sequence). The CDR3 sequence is CAWSLTGWGTEAFF. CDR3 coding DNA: TGTGCCTGGAGTTTGACGGGATGGGGCACTGAAGCTTTCTTT. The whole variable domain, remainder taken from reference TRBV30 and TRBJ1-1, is SQTIHQWPATLVQPVGSPLSLECTVEGTSNPNLYWYRQAAGRGLQLLFYSVGIGQISSEVPQNLSASRPQDRQFILSSKKLLLSDSGFYLCAWSLTGWGTEAFFGQGTRLTVV.

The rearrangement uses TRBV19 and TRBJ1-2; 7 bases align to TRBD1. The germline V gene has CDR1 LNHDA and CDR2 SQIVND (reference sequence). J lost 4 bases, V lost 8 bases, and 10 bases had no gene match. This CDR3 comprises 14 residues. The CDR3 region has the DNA TGTGCCAGTGGGTACGGGACAGCCAGCTATGGCTACACCTTC. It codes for CASGYGTASYGYTF.

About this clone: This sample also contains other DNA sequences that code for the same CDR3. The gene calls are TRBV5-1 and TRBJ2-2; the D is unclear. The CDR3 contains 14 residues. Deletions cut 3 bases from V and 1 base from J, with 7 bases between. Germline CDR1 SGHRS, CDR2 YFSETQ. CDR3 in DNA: TGCGCCAGCAGCTCACGACTGAACACCGGGGAGCTGTTTTTT. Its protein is CASSSRLNTGELFF.

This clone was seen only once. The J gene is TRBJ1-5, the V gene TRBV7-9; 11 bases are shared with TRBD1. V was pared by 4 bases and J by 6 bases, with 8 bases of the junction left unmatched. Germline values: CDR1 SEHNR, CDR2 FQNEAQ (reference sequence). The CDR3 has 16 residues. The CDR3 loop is CASSSNAGTGGQPQHF. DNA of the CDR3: TGTGCCAGCAGCTCAAACGCCGGGACAGGGGGTCAGCCCCAGCATTTT.

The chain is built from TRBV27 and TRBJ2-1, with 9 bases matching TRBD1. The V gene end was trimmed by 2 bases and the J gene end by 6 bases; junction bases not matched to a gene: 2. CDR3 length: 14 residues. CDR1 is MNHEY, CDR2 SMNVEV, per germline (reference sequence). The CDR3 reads CASSLGTGFNEQFF. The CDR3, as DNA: TGTGCCAGCAGTTTAGGGACAGGGTTCAATGAGCAGTTCTTC.

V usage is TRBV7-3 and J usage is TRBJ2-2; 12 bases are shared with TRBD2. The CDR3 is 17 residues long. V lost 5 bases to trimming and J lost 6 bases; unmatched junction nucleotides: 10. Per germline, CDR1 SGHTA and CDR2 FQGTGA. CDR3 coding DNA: TGTGCCAGCAGCCCAGGACTAGCGGGGAGTAGGGCCGGGGAGCTGTTTTTT. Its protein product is CASSPGLAGSRAGELFF.

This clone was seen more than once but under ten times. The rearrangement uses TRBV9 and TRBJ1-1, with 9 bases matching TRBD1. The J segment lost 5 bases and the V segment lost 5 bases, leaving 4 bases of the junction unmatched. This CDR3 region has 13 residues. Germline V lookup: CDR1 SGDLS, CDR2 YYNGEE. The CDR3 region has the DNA TGTGCCAGCAGTGGGACAGGGCGGACTGAAGCTTTCTTT. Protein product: CASSGTGRTEAFF.

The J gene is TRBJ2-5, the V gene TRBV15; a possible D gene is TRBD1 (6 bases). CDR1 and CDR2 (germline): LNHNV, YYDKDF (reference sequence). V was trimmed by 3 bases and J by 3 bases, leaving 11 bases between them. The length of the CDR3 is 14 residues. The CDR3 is CATSSIQGKETQYF. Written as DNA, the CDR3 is TGTGCCACCAGCAGTATACAGGGTAAAGAGACCCAGTACTTC.

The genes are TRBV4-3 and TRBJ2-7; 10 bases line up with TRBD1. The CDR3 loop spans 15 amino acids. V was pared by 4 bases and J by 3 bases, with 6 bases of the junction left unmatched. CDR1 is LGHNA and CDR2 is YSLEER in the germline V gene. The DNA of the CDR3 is TGCGCCAGCAGCCCGGGCCGGACAGGGGGCTACGAGCAGTACTTC. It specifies CASSPGRTGGYEQYF.

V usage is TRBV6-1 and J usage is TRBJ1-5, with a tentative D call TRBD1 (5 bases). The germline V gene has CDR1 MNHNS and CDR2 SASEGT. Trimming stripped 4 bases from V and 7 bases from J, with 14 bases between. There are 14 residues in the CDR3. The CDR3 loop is CASSVGDSGQPQHF. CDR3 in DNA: TGTGCCAGCAGTGTGGGGGACTCAGGCCAGCCCCAGCATTTT.

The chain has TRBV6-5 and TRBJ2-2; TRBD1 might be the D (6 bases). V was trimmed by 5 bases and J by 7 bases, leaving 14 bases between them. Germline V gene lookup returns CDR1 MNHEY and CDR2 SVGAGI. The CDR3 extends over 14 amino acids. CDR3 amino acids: CASSPSGVYGELFF. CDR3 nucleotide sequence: TGTGCCAGCAGTCCATCAGGGGTGTACGGGGAGCTGTTTTTT.

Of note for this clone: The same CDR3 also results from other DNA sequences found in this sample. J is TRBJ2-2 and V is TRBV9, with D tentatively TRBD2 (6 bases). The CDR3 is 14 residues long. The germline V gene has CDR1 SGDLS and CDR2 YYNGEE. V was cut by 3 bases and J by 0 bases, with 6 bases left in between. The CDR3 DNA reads TGTGCCAGCAGCGGGGGGGCGAACACCGGGGAGCTGTTTTTT. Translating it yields CASSGGANTGELFF.

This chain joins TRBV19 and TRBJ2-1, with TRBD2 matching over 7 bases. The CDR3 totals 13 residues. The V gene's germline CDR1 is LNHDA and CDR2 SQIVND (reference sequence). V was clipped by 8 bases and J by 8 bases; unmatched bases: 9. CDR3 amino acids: CASSRREFHEQFF. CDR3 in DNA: TGTGCCAGTTCCCGGCGGGAGTTCCATGAGCAGTTCTTC.

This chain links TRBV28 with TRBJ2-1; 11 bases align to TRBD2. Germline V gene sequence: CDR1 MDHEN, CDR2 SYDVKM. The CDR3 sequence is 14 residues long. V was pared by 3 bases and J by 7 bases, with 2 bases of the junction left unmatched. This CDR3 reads CASSLGLAANEQFF. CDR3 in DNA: TGTGCCAGCAGTTTGGGACTAGCGGCAAATGAGCAGTTCTTC.